The TCR beta chain described here comes from a study of T cell responses to AZD1222 COVID-19 vaccine. General study findings and limits: At baseline, seropositivity was found in only a handful of AZD1222 recipients.

Produced via immunoSEQ multiplex PCR; TCRdb's table is partial and in-frame only. Of some 95,000 clones in the sample, approximately 91% were seen once. Regarding this clone: Its antigen is still unknown.

The CDR3 spans 15 residues. Deletions cut 10 bases from V and 8 bases from J, with 23 bases between. CDR1 and CDR2 (germline): MNHEY, SVGAGI. This TCR came from an adult in good health. This sequence joins TRBV6-5 and TRBJ1-4, with a tentative D call TRBD1 (6 bases). Sample: peripheral blood, taken on day 0 of AZD1222 vaccination. Written as DNA, the CDR3 is TGTGCCACAAACCCGGGAAGCCAGGGGAGCGAAAAACTGTTTTTT. Protein product: CATNPGSQGSEKLFF.